The clone carrying this T cell receptor beta chain has a count of ten or more. What it binds is unknown. The data originate from a study of T cells in Graves' hyperthyroidism and ophthalmopathy. Study-level points and caveats: Ophthalmopathy was model-predicted a median about 6.7 months pre-onset.

Graves' hyperthyroidism was deemed stable absent ophthalmopathy progression within 18 months. Each patient was aged 18 to 65 and had newly diagnosed hyperthyroidism of under 2 months' duration. The germline V gene has CDR1 SGHRS and CDR2 YFSETQ. Trimming removed 4 bases at V and 1 base at J, with 10 bases between. The CDR3 totals 14 residues. Amplification of TCR beta CDR3 regions used RNA as the template. The TCR CDR3 was amplified in a first-round RT-PCR using the HTBI primer set. One entry per CDR3 protein results from TCRdb running MiXCR on the multiplex PCR reads. The sample consists of about 46,000 distinct CDR3 sequences, approximately 49% of them appearing once.

The TCR sequence derives from a woman between 50 and 59 years old with Graves' hyperthyroidism. V is TRBV5-1 and J is TRBJ2-3; D remains unclear. Specimen: peripheral blood or thyroid tissue (not recorded which). CDR3 loop: CASSRTAGTDTQYF. In nucleotides, the CDR3 is TGCGCCAGCAGCCGGACGGCAGGCACAGATACGCAGTATTTT.